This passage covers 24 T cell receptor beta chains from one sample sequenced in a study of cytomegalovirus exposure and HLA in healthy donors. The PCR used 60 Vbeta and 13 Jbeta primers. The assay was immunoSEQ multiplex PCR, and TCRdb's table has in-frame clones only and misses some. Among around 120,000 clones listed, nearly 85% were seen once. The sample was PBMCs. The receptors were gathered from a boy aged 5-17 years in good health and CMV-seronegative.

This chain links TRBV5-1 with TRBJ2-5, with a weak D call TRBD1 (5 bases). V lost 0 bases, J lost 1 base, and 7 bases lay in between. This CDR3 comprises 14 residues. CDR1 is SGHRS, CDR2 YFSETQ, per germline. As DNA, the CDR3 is TGCGCCAGCAGCTTGGTCGACAGCCAAGAGACCCAGTACTTC. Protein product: CASSLVDSQETQYF.

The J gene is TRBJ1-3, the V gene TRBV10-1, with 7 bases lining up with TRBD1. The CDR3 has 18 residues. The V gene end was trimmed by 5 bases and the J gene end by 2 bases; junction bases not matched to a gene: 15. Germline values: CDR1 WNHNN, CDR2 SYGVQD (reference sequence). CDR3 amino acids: CASSLSPTYRGPGNTIYF. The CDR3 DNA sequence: TGCGCCAGCAGTTTAAGCCCCACCTACAGGGGCCCTGGAAACACCATATATTTT.

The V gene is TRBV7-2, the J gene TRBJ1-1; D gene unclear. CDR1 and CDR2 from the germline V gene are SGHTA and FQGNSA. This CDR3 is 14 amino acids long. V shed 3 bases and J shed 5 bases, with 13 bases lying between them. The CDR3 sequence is CASSFEQQATEAFF. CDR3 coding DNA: TGTGCCAGCAGCTTTGAGCAGCAGGCGACTGAAGCTTTCTTT.

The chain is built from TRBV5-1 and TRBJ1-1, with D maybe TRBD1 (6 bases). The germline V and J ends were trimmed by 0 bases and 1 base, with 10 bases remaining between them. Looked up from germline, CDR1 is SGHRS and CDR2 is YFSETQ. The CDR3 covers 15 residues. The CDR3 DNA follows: TGCGCCAGCAGCTTGGCAGGGGCCGCGAACACTGAAGCTTTCTTT. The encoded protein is CASSLAGAANTEAFF.

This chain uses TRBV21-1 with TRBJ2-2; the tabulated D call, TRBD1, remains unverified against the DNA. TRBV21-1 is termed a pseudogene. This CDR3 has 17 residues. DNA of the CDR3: TGTGCCAGCAGCATAGGGGACAGGCTAACGAACACCGGGGAGCTGTTTTTT. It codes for CASSIGDRLTNTGELFF.

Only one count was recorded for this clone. The CDR3 region has the DNA TGTGCCAGCAGCGATGAAAGTTTTGGACAGGAGCAGTTCTTC. Translating it yields CASSDESFGQEQFF. This chain joins TRBV6-5 and TRBJ2-1, with a weak D call TRBD1 (6 bases). The CDR3 covers 14 residues. Germline V lookup: CDR1 MNHEY, CDR2 SVGAGI. V dropped 6 bases and J dropped 10 bases, with 19 bases sitting between them.

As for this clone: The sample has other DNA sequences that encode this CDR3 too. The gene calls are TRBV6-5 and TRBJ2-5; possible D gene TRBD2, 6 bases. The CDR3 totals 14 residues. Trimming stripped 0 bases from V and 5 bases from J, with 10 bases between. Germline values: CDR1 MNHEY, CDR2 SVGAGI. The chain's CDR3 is CASSYSGGGETQYF. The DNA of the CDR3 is TGTGCCAGCAGTTACTCGGGGGGTGGGGAGACCCAGTACTTC.

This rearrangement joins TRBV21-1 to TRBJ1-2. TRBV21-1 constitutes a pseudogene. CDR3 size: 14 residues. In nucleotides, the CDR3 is TGTGCCAGCAGCAACGGAGGGGCAAACTATGGCTACACCTTC. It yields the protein CASSNGGANYGYTF.

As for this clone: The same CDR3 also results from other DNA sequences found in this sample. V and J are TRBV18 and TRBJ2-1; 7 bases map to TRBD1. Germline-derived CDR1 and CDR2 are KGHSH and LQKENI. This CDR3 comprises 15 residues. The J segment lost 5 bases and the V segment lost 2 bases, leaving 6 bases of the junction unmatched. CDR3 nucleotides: TGTGCCAGCTCACCAGGGCGACAGGGAAACAATGAGCAGTTCTTC. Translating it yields CASSPGRQGNNEQFF.

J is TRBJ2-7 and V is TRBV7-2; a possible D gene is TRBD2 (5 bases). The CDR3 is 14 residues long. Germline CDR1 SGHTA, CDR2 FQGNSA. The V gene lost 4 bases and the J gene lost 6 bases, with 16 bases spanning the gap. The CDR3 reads CASSSTPYSGEQYF. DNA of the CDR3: TGTGCCAGCAGCTCGACTCCGTACAGCGGCGAGCAGTACTTC.

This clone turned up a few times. In DNA form, the CDR3 reads TGTGCCAGCAGTCCATCCCCGCACGGGGCCTACGAGCAGTACTTC. Encoded protein: CASSPSPHGAYEQYF. The gene calls are TRBV5-6 and TRBJ2-7; a possible D gene is TRBD2 (5 bases). Germline V gene data show CDR1 as SGHDT and CDR2 as YYEEEE. Trimming removed 5 bases from V and 2 bases from J, with 17 bases in between. The CDR3 loop spans 15 amino acids.

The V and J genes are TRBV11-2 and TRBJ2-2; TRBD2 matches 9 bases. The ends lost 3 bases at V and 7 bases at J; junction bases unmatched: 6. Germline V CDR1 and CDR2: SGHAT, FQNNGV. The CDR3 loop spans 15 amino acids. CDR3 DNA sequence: TGTGCCAGCAGCTTGGCGGGAGGGCCCAGCGGGGAGCTGTTTTTT. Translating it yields CASSLAGGPSGELFF.

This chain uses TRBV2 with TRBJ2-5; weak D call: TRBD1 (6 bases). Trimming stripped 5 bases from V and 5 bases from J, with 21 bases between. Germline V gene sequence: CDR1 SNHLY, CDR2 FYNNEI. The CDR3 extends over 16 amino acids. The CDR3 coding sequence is TGTGCCAGCAGTTCTGACAGGTCGCGAGTAGCGGAGACCCAGTACTTC. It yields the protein CASSSDRSRVAETQYF.

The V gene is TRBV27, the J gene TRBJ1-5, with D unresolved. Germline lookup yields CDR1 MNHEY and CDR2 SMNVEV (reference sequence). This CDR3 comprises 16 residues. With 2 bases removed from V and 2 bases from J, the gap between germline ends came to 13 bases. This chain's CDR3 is CASSLGGRIGNQPQHF. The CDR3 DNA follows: TGTGCCAGCAGTTTAGGAGGCCGGATTGGCAATCAGCCCCAGCATTTT.

CDR3 bases: TGTGCCAGCAGCTTGGCGATCACAGGAGTGAACACTGAAGCTTTCTTT. Protein sequence: CASSLAITGVNTEAFF. The chain joins TRBV5-6 to TRBJ1-1; a weak D match, TRBD1 (5 bases). CDR1 SGHDT and CDR2 YYEEEE come from the germline V gene. Between the trimmed V and J ends, which lost 0 bases and 0 bases, there was a span of 12 bases. This CDR3 region has 16 residues.

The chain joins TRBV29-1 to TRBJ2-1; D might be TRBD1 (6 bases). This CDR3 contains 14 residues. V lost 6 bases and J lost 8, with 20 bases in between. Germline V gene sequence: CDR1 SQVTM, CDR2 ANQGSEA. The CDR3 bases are TGCAGCGTAAGTGGGGCCCCACAGGGTGATGAGCAGTTCTTC. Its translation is CSVSGAPQGDEQFF.

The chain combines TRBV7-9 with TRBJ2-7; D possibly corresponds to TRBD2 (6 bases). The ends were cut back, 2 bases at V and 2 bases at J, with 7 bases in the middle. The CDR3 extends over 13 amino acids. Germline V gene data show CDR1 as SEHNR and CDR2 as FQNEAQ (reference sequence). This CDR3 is CASSLTGAYEQYF. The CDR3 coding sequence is TGTGCCAGCAGCTTAACGGGAGCCTACGAGCAGTACTTC.

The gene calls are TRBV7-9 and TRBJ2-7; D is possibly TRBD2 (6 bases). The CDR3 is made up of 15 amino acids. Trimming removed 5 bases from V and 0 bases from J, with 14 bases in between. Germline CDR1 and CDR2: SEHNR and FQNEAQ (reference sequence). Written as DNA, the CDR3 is TGTGCCAGCAGCGAATTGACGGGGGTCTCCTACGAGCAGTACTTC. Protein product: CASSELTGVSYEQYF.

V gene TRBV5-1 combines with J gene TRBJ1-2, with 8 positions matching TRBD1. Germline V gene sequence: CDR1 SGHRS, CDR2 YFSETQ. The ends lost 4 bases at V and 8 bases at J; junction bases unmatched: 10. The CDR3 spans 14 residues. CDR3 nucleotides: TGCGCCAGCAGCCTCCCAGGACAGGGAGGGGGCTACACCTTC. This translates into CASSLPGQGGGYTF.

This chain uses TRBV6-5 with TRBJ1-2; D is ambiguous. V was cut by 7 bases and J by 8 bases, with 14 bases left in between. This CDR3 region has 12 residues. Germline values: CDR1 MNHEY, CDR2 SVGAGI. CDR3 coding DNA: TGTGCCAGCACTAACTCGCGGAGGGGCTACACCTTC. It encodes CASTNSRRGYTF.

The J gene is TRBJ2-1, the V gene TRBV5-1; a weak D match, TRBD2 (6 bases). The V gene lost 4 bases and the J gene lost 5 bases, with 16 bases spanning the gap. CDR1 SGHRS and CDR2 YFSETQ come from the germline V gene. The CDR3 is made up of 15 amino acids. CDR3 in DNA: TGCGCCAGCAGCGGGGACTCCCCATTAGACAATGAGCAGTTCTTC. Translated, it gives CASSGDSPLDNEQFF. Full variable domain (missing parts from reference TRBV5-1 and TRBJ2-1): KAGVTQTPRYLIKTRGQQVTLSCSPISGHRSVSWYQQTPGQGLQFLFEYFSETQRNKGNFPGRFSGRQFSNSRSEMNVSTLELGDSALYLCASSGDSPLDNEQFFGPGTRLTVL.

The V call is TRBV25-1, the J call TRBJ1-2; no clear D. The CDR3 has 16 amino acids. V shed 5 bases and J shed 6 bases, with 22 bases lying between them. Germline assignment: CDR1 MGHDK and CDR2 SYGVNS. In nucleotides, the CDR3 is TGTGCCAGCAGTCTCCCTGGGGAGGACTCCCATAATGGCTACACCTTC. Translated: CASSLPGEDSHNGYTF.

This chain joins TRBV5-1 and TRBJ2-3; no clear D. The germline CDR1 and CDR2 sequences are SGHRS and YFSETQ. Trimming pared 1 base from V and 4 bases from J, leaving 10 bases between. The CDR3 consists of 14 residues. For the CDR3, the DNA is TGCGCCAGCAGCTTGAAGACTCGTTCAGATACGCAGTATTTT. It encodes CASSLKTRSDTQYF.

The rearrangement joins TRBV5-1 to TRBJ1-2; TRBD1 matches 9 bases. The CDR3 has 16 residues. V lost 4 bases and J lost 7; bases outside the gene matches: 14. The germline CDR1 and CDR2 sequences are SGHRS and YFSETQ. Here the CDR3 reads CASSQKSSTGGSGYTF. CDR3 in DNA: TGCGCCAGCAGCCAGAAGAGCTCGACAGGGGGGTCTGGCTACACCTTC.